This T cell receptor beta chain emerged from a study of neurological immune-mediated disorders. Study results and limitations: Subjects shared no identical expanded-clone CDR3 amino acid sequences, suggesting private TCR-beta repertoires in all groups. The repertoires of 18 of 34 multiple sclerosis patients were placed by phylogenetic grouping in a single related-CDR3 cluster, which may be a signature. In HTLV-1-associated myelopathy, TCR clonal expansion was greatest, and in multiple sclerosis it was least, below healthy controls.

The CDR3 length is 16 residues. V lost 1 base and J lost 6; bases outside the gene matches: 9. From germline, CDR1 is SGHTA and CDR2 FQGNSA. This clonotype has a count of ten or more. As yet, its antigen is unknown. TCRdb passed the 5' RACE reads through MiXCR, listing each CDR3 protein once. The sample yields 80,000 to 95,000 distinct CDR3 sequences, under 4.5% seen once. The unsorted libraries were prepared from 2 million PBMCs (stored at -80 C). This receptor was taken from a woman aged 50 to 60 with multiple sclerosis. Source material: PBMCs. This chain links TRBV7-2 with TRBJ2-1, with TRBD2 matching 7 bases. The CDR3 spells CASSLVYLAEGNEQFF. The CDR3 DNA sequence: TGTGCCAGCAGCTTAGTCTACCTAGCGGAGGGCAATGAGCAGTTCTTC.